The table lists the clone carrying this T cell receptor (beta chain) with many counts. Trimming removed 0 bases from V and 4 bases from J, with 15 bases in between. The CDR3 length is 16 residues. Germline loops: CDR1 SGHTA, CDR2 FQGNSA. Via MiXCR, TCRdb re-called the RACE reads, giving one row per CDR3 protein. The sample lists tens of thousands of distinct CDR3 sequences; over 9.5% were seen once. These data belong to a study of human T cells and chemical hapten exposure. Specified time point: patch test 1, 2 weeks after DPC sensitization. Treatment meaning: therapeutic diphenylcyclopropenone sensitization with weekly scalp DPC.

The TCR sequence derives from a man aged 35-49 years with alopecia areata. Some clones in this sample may be carry-over from other donors' samples. V is TRBV7-2 and J is TRBJ1-2; D possibly corresponds to TRBD1 (6 bases). The source material was whole blood, sampled in connection with sensitization to the hapten diphenylcyclopropenone (DPC). CDR3 in DNA: TGTGCCAGCAGCTTAGCGCAGCGGGGGCGCGCCTATGGCTACACCTTC. It is translated as CASSLAQRGRAYGYTF.